The 29 T cell receptor beta chains below come from one sample, sequenced in a study of CXCR3-negative and CXCR3-positive naive CD8 T cells. The study made its TRB cDNA libraries by 5' RACE, adding UMI labels. Each CDR3 protein gets one entry in TCRdb, which reprocessed the 5' RACE reads and gives no DNA. The sample yields approximately 38,000 distinct CDR3 sequences, of which the top ten take up more than 7.5%. Sequencing was performed on memory CD8+ T cells from blood. Every receptor here comes from a human donor in good health. Some clones in this sample may be carry-over from other donors' samples.

The V and J genes are TRBV20-1 and TRBJ2-2; there is no DNA to check the TCRdb D call of TRBD1. Per germline, CDR1 DFQATT and CDR2 SNEGSKA (reference sequence). This CDR3 contains 18 residues. The CDR3: CSARDLLAGDYSTGELFF.

The chain couples TRBV21-1 to TRBJ2-7; TCRdb outputs TRBD1, but without DNA this stays unchecked. TRBV21-1 is given as a pseudogene. This CDR3 region has 18 residues. CDR3 loop: CASSKVLPLWSNTYEKYF.

This rearrangement joins TRBV20-1 to TRBJ2-2; TCRdb calls TRBD1, which cannot be checked without DNA. From germline, CDR1 is DFQATT and CDR2 SNEGSKA (reference sequence). The CDR3 contains 16 residues. The CDR3 protein is CSVLAVGNGGAGELFF.

This chain joins TRBV7-9 and TRBJ2-5. The CDR3 has 13 residues. Germline CDR1 reads SEHNR; CDR2 reads FQNEAQ (reference sequence). CDR3 residues: CASSLAAQETQYF.

The rearrangement joins TRBV7-6 to TRBJ2-1; TCRdb calls TRBD2, which cannot be checked without DNA. The germline CDR1 and CDR2 sequences are SGHVS and FNYEAQ. CDR3 length equals 17 residues. This CDR3 is CASSLGSSGGLYNVQFF.

The V gene is TRBV14, the J gene TRBJ2-4. The CDR3 has 16 amino acids. Germline values: CDR1 SGHDN, CDR2 FVKESK. The CDR3: CASSQAKGLAKNIQYF.

This rearrangement joins TRBV6-1 to TRBJ1-1. Germline V lookup: CDR1 MNHNS, CDR2 SASEGT. CDR3 length: 11 residues. CDR3 residues: CASSEHTEAFF.

This chain connects TRBV9 to TRBJ2-3; TCRdb selects TRBD1, and the lack of DNA leaves this call unchecked. The CDR3 covers 15 residues. The V gene's germline CDR1 is SGDLS and CDR2 YYNGEE. CDR3 amino acids: CASSSSGTGDDTQYF.

This chain links TRBV6-6 with TRBJ2-4. The CDR3 consists of 15 residues. CDR1 and CDR2 from the germline V gene are MNHNY and SVGAGI (reference sequence). CDR3 region: CASSTDGLAKNIQYF.

By frequency, this clonotype is medium-sized. The chain is built from TRBV4-1 and TRBJ2-7. Germline V gives CDR1 MGHRA, CDR2 YSYEKL. This CDR3 comprises 11 residues. CDR3 amino acids: CASSQDQEQYF.

The gene calls are TRBV21-1 and TRBJ2-7; the TCRdb D gene call, TRBD1, has no DNA to confirm it. TRBV21-1 is deemed a pseudogene. The CDR3 is 15 residues long. The CDR3 here is CASSNNRADTYEQYF.

This rearrangement joins TRBV25-1 to TRBJ1-5; TCRdb gives TRBD1 as the D gene, but with no DNA this cannot be confirmed. The V gene's germline CDR1 is MGHDK and CDR2 SYGVNS. The CDR3 is 17 amino acids. CDR3 residues: CASSESSMTATNQPQHF.

The V call is TRBV29-1, the J call TRBJ2-5; TCRdb outputs TRBD1, but without DNA this stays unchecked. Germline CDR1 SQVTM, CDR2 ANQGSEA. The CDR3 extends over 14 amino acids. This CDR3 is CSVLEPGQEETQYF.

This chain connects TRBV2 to TRBJ2-1; lacking DNA, the TRBD2 call made by TCRdb goes unchecked. In germline, CDR1 is SNHLY, CDR2 FYNNEI. This CDR3 is 13 amino acids long. This chain's CDR3 is CASSSGAYNEQFF.

The V and J genes are TRBV7-9 and TRBJ1-1; TCRdb names TRBD1, which stays unverified in the absence of DNA. Germline CDR1 is SEHNR and CDR2 is FQNEAQ (reference sequence). The CDR3 runs to 13 residues. The CDR3 sequence is CYVQGNIATEAFF.

CDR3 region: CASSDSSEGEQFF. The rearrangement joins TRBV6-4 to TRBJ2-1; TCRdb selects TRBD2, and the lack of DNA leaves this call unchecked. Germline loops: CDR1 MRHNA, CDR2 SNTAGT. This CDR3 is 13 amino acids long.

J is TRBJ2-5 and V is TRBV29-1. Germline V CDR1 and CDR2: SQVTM, ANQGSEA. The CDR3 has 13 residues. The CDR3: CSVDGLTQETQYF. Filled out from reference TRBV29-1 and TRBJ2-5, the complete variable domain reads SAVISQKPSRDICQRGTSLTIQCQVDSQVTMMFWYRQQPGQSLTLIATANQGSEATYESGFVIDKFPISRPNLTFSTLTVSNMSPEDSSIYLCSVDGLTQETQYFGPGTRLLVL.

CDR3 protein: CASTFAGELFF. The V gene is TRBV6-6, the J gene TRBJ2-2. The CDR3 runs 11 residues. Germline-derived CDR1 and CDR2 are MNHNY and SVGAGI (reference sequence).

This rearrangement joins TRBV4-3 to TRBJ1-2; as DNA is missing, the TRBD1 call by TCRdb cannot be tested. Germline V CDR1 and CDR2: LGHNA, YSLEER. This CDR3 spans 15 amino acids. This chain's CDR3 is CASSPYRGDDYGYTF.

The V and J genes are TRBV9 and TRBJ2-1; TCRdb names TRBD2, which stays unverified in the absence of DNA. The length of the CDR3 is 12 residues. Germline loops: CDR1 SGDLS, CDR2 YYNGEE. The CDR3 is CASSGLEDEQFF.

This chain uses TRBV28 with TRBJ2-1; as DNA is missing, the TRBD2 call by TCRdb cannot be tested. The CDR3 totals 14 residues. Germline CDR1 reads MDHEN; CDR2 reads SYDVKM. CDR3 sequence: CASSLTGGLNEQFF.

The chain couples TRBV12-3 or TRBV12-4 to TRBJ1-1; TCRdb's D gene call, TRBD1, goes unchecked for lack of DNA. The CDR3 runs to 15 residues. The CDR3 protein is CASSLGYRVGTEAFF.

The rearrangement uses TRBV4-3 and TRBJ2-1; with no DNA, the TCRdb D assignment of TRBD2 cannot be verified. The germline CDR1 and CDR2 sequences are LGHNA and YSLEER. This CDR3 spans 13 amino acids. CDR3 protein: CASSQVEGNEQFF.

The V and J genes are TRBV7-9 and TRBJ2-1; TCRdb selects TRBD2, and the lack of DNA leaves this call unchecked. The CDR3 is 15 residues long. Germline loops: CDR1 SEHNR, CDR2 FQNEAQ (reference sequence). CDR3: CASSSPGLAGGQQFF.

The CDR3 loop reads CASSGWDEGTEAFF. The rearrangement links TRBV5-1 to TRBJ1-1; as DNA is missing, the TRBD1 call by TCRdb cannot be tested. The CDR3 sequence is 14 residues long. Looked up from germline, CDR1 is SGHRS and CDR2 is YFSETQ. The complete variable domain, with remaining parts taken from reference TRBV5-1 and TRBJ1-1, reads KAGVTQTPRYLIKTRGQQVTLSCSPISGHRSVSWYQQTPGQGLQFLFEYFSETQRNKGNFPGRFSGRQFSNSRSEMNVSTLELGDSALYLCASSGWDEGTEAFFGQGTRLTVV.

The CDR3 spells CASSLQGAWQETQYF. The rearrangement links TRBV28 to TRBJ2-5; TCRdb's assignment of TRBD1 cannot be checked, as there is no DNA. CDR3 length equals 15 residues. The germline V gene has CDR1 MDHEN and CDR2 SYDVKM. Supplemented by reference TRBV28 and TRBJ2-5, the full variable domain reads DVKVTQSSRYLVKRTGEKVFLECVQDMDHENMFWYRQDPGLGLRLIYFSYDVKMKEKGDIPEGYSVSREKKERFSLILESASTNQTSMYLCASSLQGAWQETQYFGPGTRLLVL.

This clonotype registers medium-sized by frequency. The rearrangement uses TRBV18 and TRBJ2-7; the D call of TRBD1 rests on TCRdb alone, since no DNA is present to check it. Germline lookup yields CDR1 KGHSH and CDR2 LQKENI. The CDR3 is made up of 13 amino acids. CDR3 protein: CASSPWAEIGQYF. The variable domain in full, with the rest retrieved from reference TRBV18 and TRBJ2-7, is NAGVMQNPRHLVRRRGQEARLRCSPMKGHSHVYWYRQLPEEGLKFMVYLQKENIIDESGMPKERFSAEFPKEGPSILRIQQVVRGDSAAYFCASSPWAEIGQYFGPGTRLTVT.

The gene calls are TRBV7-8 and TRBJ1-1. CDR1 and CDR2 from the germline V gene are SGHVS and FQNEAQ. The CDR3 has 12 residues. CDR3 amino acids: CASSLAGTEAFF.

The V and J genes are TRBV20-1 and TRBJ2-2; TCRdb returns TRBD2, unconfirmable since there is no DNA. CDR1 and CDR2 (germline): DFQATT, SNEGSKA (reference sequence). The CDR3 contains 14 residues. The CDR3 reads CSAHGGADTGELFF.